The T cell receptor beta chain described here comes from a study of early T cells in non-severe SARS-CoV-2 infection. This clonotype was detected ten times or more. The TCR library protocol attached unique molecular identifiers to the individual cDNA molecules. TCRdb re-called the 5' RACE reads with MiXCR, one entry per CDR3 protein. The sample has 25,000 to 35,000 distinct CDR3 sequences; 5.5% to 6.5% are singletons. Deletions cut 1 base from V and 4 bases from J, with 8 bases between. This CDR3 region has 13 residues. CDR1 and CDR2 from the germline V gene are SGHRS and YFSETQ. The chain has TRBV5-1 and TRBJ2-5; a possible D gene is TRBD2 (7 bases). What was sequenced was whole blood. This TCR derives from an adult who was a healthcare worker with PCR-confirmed SARS-CoV-2 infection or an uninfected control (not recorded which). CDR3 sequence reads: CASSLRGGETQYF. Here the CDR3 DNA reads TGCGCCAGCAGCTTGAGGGGGGGAGAGACCCAGTACTTC.